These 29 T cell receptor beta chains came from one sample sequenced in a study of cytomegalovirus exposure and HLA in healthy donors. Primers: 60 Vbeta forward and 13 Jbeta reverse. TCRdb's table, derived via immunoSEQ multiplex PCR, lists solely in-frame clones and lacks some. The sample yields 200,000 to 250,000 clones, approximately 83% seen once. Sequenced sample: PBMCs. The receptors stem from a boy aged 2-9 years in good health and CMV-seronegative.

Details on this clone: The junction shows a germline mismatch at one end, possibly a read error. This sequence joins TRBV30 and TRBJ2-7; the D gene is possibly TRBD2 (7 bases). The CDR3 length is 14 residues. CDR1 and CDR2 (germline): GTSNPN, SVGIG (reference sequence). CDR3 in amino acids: CAWTAGHLSYEQYF. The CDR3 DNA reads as TGTGCGTGGACAGCGGGACACCTCTCCTACGAGCAGTACTTC.

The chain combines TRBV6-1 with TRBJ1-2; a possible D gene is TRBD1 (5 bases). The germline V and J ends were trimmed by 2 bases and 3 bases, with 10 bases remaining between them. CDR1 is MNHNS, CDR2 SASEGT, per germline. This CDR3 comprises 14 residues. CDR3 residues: CASSERQPYYGYTF. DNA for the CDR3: TGTGCCAGCAGTGAACGACAGCCTTACTATGGCTACACCTTC.

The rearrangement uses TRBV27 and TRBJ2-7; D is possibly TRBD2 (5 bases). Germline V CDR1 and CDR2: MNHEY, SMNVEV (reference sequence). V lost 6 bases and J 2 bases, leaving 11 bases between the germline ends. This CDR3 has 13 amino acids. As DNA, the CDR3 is TGTGCCAGCAGGGTCAGCGGAACCTACGAGCAGTACTTC. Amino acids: CASRVSGTYEQYF.

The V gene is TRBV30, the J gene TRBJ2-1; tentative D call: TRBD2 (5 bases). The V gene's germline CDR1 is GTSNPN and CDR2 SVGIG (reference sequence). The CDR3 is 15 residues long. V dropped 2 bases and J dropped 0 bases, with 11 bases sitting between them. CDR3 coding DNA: TGTGCCTGGAGTCCCTTTACTAGCTCCTACAATGAGCAGTTCTTC. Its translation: CAWSPFTSSYNEQFF.

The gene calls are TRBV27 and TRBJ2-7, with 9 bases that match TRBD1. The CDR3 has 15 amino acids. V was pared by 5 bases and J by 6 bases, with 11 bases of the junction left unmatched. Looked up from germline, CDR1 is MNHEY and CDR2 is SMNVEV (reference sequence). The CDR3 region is CASSIRTGVLGEQYF. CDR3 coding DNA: TGTGCCAGCAGTATACGGACAGGGGTTCTTGGCGAGCAGTACTTC.

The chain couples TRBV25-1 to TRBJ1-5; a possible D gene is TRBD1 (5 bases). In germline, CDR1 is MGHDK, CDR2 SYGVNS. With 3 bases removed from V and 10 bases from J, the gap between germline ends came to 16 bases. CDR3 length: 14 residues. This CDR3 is CASSDGREDEPQHF. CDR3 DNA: TGTGCCAGCAGTGATGGCAGGGAAGATGAACCCCAGCATTTT.

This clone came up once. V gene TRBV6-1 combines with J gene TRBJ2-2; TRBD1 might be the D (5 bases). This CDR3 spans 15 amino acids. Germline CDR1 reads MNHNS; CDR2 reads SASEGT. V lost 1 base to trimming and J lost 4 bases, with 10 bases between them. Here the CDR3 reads CASSEVGRVTGELFF. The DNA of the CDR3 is TGTGCCAGCAGTGAAGTCGGCAGGGTCACCGGGGAGCTGTTTTTT.

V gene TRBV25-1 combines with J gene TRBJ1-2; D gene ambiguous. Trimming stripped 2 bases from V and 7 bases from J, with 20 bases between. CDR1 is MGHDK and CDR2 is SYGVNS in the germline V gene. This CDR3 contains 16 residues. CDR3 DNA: TGTGCCAGCAGTGAAAGCTTGACAAGTCCCGAGGGTGGCTACACCTTC. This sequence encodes CASSESLTSPEGGYTF.

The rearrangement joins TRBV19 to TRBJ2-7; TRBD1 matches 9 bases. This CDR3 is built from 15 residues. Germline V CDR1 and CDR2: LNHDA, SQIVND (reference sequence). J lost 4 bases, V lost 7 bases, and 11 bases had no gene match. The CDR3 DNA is TGTGCCAGTAACTCATATGGGGACAGGGATTACGAGCAGTACTTC. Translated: CASNSYGDRDYEQYF.

CDR3 sequence: CADGGRALYNEQFF. In DNA, the CDR3 is TGTGCCGACGGCGGGAGGGCTCTTTACAATGAGCAGTTCTTC. This chain joins TRBV2 and TRBJ2-1, with 9 bases fitting TRBD2. V trimming: 11 bases; J trimming: 4 bases; junction bases outside the gene matches: 9. The germline V gene has CDR1 SNHLY and CDR2 FYNNEI. The CDR3 contains 14 residues.

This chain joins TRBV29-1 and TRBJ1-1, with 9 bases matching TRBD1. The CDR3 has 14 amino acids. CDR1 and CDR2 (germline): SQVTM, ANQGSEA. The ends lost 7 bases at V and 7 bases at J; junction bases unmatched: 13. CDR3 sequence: CSATGTGKTNEAFF. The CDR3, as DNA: TGCAGCGCCACCGGGACAGGGAAGACTAATGAAGCTTTCTTT.

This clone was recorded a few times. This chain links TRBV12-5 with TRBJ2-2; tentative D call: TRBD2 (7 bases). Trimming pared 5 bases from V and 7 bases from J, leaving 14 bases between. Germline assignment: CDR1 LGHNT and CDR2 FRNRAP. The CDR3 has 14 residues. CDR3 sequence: CASGDYREGGELFF. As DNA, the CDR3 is TGTGCTAGTGGTGATTACAGGGAGGGCGGGGAGCTGTTTTTT.

The CDR3 spells CASREGMTGTYEQYF. The CDR3 DNA sequence: TGTGCCAGCAGGGAGGGGATGACAGGGACCTACGAGCAGTACTTC. The gene calls are TRBV7-9 and TRBJ2-7; TRBD1 might be the D (7 bases). CDR1 and CDR2 from the germline V gene are SEHNR and FQNEAQ (reference sequence). This CDR3 has 15 amino acids. V was cut by 6 bases and J by 2 bases, with 17 bases left in between.

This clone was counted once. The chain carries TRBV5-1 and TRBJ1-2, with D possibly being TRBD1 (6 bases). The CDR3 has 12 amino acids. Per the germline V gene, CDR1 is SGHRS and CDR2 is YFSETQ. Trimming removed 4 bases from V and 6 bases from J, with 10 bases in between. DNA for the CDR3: TGCGCCAGCAGCACAGGGATGCATGGCTACACCTTC. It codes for CASSTGMHGYTF.

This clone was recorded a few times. In DNA, the CDR3 is TGTGCCAGCAGTGGCCAACAGGGAAACACTGAAGCTTTCTTT. The encoded protein is CASSGQQGNTEAFF. The chain joins TRBV6-1 to TRBJ1-1; D possibly corresponds to TRBD1 (6 bases). CDR1 and CDR2 (germline): MNHNS, SASEGT. V gave up 4 bases and J gave up 2 bases, with 11 bases separating them. The length of the CDR3 is 14 residues.

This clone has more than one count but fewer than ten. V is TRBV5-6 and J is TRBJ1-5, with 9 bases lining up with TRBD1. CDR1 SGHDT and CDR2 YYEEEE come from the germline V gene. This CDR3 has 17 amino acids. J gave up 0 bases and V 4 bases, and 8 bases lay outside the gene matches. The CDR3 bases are TGTGCCAGCAGCCTAGACAGGGGGAGGGTTAGCAATCAGCCCCAGCATTTT. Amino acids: CASSLDRGRVSNQPQHF.

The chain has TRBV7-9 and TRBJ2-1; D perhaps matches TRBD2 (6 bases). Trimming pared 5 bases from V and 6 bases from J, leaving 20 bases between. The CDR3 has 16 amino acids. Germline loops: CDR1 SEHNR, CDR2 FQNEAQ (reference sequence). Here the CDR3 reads CASSPSTIAATNEQFF. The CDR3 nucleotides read TGTGCCAGCAGCCCGTCCACAATAGCGGCGACCAATGAGCAGTTCTTC. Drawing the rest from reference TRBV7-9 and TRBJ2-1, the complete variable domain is DTGVSQNPRHKITKRGQNVTFRCDPISEHNRLYWYRQTLGQGPEFLTYFQNEAQLEKSRLLSDRFSAERPKGSFSTLEIQRTEQGDSAMYLCASSPSTIAATNEQFFGPGTRLTVL.

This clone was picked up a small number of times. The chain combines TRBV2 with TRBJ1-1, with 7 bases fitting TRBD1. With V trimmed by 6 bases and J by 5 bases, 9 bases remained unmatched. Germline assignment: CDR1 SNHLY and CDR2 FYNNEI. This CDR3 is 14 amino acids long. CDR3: CASRYGQESTEAFF. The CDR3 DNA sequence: TGTGCCAGCAGATACGGACAGGAATCGACTGAAGCTTTCTTT.

CDR3 sequence reads: CASGFTPPGQRAEKLFF. The CDR3 coding sequence is TGTGCTAGTGGTTTCACTCCCCCGGGACAGAGGGCTGAAAAACTGTTTTTT. The V call is TRBV12-5, the J call TRBJ1-4, with 7 bases that match TRBD1. Trimming removed 3 bases from V and 7 bases from J; junction bases left unmatched: 14. The germline CDR1 and CDR2 sequences are LGHNT and FRNRAP. The CDR3 length is 17 residues.

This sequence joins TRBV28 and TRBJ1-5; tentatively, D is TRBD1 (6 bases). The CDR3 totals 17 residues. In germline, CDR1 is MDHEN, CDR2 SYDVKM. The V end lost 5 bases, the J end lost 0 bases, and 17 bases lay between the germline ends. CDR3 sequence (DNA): TGTGCCAGCAGTCTGAAGGGCCCCAGGGGTAGCAATCAGCCCCAGCATTTT. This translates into CASSLKGPRGSNQPQHF.

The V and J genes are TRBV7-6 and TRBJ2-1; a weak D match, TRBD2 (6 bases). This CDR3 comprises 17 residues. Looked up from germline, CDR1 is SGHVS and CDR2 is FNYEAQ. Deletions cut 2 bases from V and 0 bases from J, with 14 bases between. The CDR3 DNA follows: TGTGCCAGCAGCTTATCTTCTAGCGCTGGCTCCTACAATGAGCAGTTCTTC. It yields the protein CASSLSSSAGSYNEQFF.

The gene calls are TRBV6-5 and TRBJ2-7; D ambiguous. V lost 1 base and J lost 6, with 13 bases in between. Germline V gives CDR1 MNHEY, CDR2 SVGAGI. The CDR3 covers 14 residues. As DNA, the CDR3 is TGTGCCAGCAGTTACTTGCGTGGTACGGGCGAGCAGTACTTC. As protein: CASSYLRGTGEQYF.

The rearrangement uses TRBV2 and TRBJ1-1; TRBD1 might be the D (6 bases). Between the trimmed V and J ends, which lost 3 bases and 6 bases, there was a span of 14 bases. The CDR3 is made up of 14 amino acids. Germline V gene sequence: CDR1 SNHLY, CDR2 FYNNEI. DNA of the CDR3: TGTGCCAGCAGTGACATTTGGGCAGGGGCTGAAGCTTTCTTT. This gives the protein CASSDIWAGAEAFF.

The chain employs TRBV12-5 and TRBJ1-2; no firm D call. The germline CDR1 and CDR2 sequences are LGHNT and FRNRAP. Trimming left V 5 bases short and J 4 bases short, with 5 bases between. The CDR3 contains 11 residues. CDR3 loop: CASGGGYGYTF. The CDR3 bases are TGTGCTAGTGGTGGAGGCTATGGCTACACCTTC.

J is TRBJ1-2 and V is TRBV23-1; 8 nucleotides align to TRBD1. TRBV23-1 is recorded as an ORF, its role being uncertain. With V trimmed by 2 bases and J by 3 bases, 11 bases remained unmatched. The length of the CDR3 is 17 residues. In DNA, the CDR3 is TGCGCCAGCAGTCAACTCCGGACAGGGCCGACGTACTATGGCTACACCTTC. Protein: CASSQLRTGPTYYGYTF.

As DNA, the CDR3 is TGTGCCAGCTCACCACCGGGCGCGAATGAAAAACTGTTTTTT. Residues: CASSPPGANEKLFF. The chain couples TRBV18 to TRBJ1-4, with no clear D. Germline CDR1 and CDR2: KGHSH and LQKENI. This CDR3 is 14 amino acids long. The V end lost 0 bases, the J end lost 5 bases, and 7 bases lay between the germline ends. Full variable domain (rest looked up from reference TRBV18 and TRBJ1-4): NAGVMQNPRHLVRRRGQEARLRCSPMKGHSHVYWYRQLPEEGLKFMVYLQKENIIDESGMPKERFSAEFPKEGPSILRIQQVVRGDSAAYFCASSPPGANEKLFFGSGTQLSVL.

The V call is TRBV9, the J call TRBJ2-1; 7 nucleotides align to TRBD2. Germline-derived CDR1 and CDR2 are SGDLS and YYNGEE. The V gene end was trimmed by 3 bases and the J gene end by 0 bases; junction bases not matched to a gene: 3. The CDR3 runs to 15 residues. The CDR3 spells CASSGGRNSYNEQFF. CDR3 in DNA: TGTGCCAGCAGCGGCGGGAGAAACTCCTACAATGAGCAGTTCTTC.

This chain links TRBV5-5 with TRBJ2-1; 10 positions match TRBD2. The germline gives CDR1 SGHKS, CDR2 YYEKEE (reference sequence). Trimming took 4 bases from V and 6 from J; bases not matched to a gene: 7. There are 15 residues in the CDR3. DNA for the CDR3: TGTGCCAGCAGCCTGGGGGCTAGCGGGAGCAATGAGCAGTTCTTC. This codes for CASSLGASGSNEQFF.

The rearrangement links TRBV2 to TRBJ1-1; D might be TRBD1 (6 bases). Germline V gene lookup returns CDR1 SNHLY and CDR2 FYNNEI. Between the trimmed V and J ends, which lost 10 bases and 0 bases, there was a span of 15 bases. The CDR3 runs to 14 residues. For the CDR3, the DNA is TGTGCCACCAAACACAGGGACATGAACACTGAAGCTTTCTTT. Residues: CATKHRDMNTEAFF.